This T cell receptor beta chain appears in the sequencing data of a study of shared clonotypes between healthy human individuals. Turning to this clone: Antigen: not known.

Donors comprised only Caucasian adults living in Nashville, Tennessee. Findings of the study overall: An anticipated effect of sequencing depth on clonotype sharing among donors was recognized. Between a few donors, naive CD4 clonotypes were shared at a level of roughly 5.5%. Limited genetic and exposure-history diversity came from having few donors.

Per the germline V gene, CDR1 is SNHLY and CDR2 is FYNNEI. The V end was cut by 7 bases, the J end by 3 bases, with 6 bases between. This CDR3 spans 11 amino acids. Here immunoSEQ multiplex PCR was the method, and the copy in TCRdb shows in-frame clones only, minus some. Of 780,000 or so clones in the sample, 72% were seen once. This sequence was found in a woman aged 25 to 39 in good health. Sequencing used memory CD4+ T cells sorted from blood. Subset indicated: CD45RA-negative fraction. This chain connects TRBV2 to TRBJ1-1; D not certain. The DNA for the CDR3 is TGTGCCAGCACGGCAGACACTGAAGCTTTCTTT. It specifies CASTADTEAFF.